Reported below is one T cell receptor (beta chain). Measured with immunoSEQ multiplex PCR; TCRdb has only the in-frame clones, and not every one. Among some 660,000 clones listed, approximately 87% were seen once. The source of the sample is a study of shared T cell receptors in the human thymus. The germline CDR1 and CDR2 sequences are SQVTM and ANQGSEA. The V gene end was trimmed by 7 bases and the J gene end by 4 bases; junction bases not matched to a gene: 10. The CDR3 contains 14 residues. The sample also formed part of further work on human thymus T cells. As that report states: All donors were healthy Finnish infants who were undergoing corrective surgery to treat congenital heart defects. Across thymic and blood repertoires, the usage of V and J genes appeared to be biased. Thymic repertoires overlap heavily among unrelated individuals, related research has reported.

The sequence was collected from a boy less than two years old with a congenital heart defect. The source material was thymocytes. This chain links TRBV29-1 with TRBJ2-1; 7 bases agree with TRBD2. The DNA of the CDR3 is TGCAGCGCCGAGGGACTAACCCTTTACAATGAGCAGTTCTTC. Its protein is CSAEGLTLYNEQFF.